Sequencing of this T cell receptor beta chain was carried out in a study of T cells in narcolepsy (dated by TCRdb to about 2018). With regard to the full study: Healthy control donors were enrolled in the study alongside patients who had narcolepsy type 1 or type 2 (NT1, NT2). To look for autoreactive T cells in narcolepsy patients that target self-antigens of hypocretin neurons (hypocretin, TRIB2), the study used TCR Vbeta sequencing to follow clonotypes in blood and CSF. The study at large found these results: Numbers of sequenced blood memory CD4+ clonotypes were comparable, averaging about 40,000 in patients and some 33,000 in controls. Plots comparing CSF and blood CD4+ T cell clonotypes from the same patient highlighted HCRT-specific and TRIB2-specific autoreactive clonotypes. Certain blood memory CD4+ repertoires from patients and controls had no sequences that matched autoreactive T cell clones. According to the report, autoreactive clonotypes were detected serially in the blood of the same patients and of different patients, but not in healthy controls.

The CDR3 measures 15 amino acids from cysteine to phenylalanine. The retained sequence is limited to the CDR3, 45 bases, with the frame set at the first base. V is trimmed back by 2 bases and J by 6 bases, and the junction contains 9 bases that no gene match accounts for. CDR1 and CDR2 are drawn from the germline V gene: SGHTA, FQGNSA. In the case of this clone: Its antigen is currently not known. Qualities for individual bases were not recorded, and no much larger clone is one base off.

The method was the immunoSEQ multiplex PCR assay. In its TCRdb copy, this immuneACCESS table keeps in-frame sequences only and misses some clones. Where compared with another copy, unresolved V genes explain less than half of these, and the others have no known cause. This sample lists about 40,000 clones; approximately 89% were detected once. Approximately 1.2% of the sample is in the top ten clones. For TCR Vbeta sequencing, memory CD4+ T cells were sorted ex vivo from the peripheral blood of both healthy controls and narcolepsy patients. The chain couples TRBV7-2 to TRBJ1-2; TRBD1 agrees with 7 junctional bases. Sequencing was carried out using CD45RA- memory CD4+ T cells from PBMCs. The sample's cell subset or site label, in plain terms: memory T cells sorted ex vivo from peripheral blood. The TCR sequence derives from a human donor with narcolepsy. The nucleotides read TGTGCCAGCAGCTTATCTCCAGGGGGTCGAAATGGCTACACCTTC. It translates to CASSLSPGGRNGYTF.